This entry lists 24 T cell receptor beta chains sequenced from one sample in a study of cytomegalovirus exposure and HLA in healthy donors. The PCR used 60 Vbeta and 13 Jbeta primers. Sequenced by immunoSEQ multiplex PCR; TCRdb stores in-frame clones only, minus some. This sample has about 130,000 clones; about three quarters occur once, and the top ten carry about 2.4%. The source material was PBMCs. The source is a woman aged 55-70 years in good health and CMV-seropositive.

This clone was detected a few times. This sequence joins TRBV6-5 and TRBJ1-2; maybe TRBD1 (5 bases). The CDR3 is 14 residues long. Trimming stripped 5 bases from V and 1 base from J, with 11 bases between. Germline CDR1 is MNHEY and CDR2 is SVGAGI. CDR3 sequence reads: CASSNTGFNYGYTF. The DNA for the CDR3 is TGTGCCAGCAGTAATACAGGCTTTAACTATGGCTACACCTTC.

V and J are TRBV7-6 and TRBJ1-6; D might be TRBD1 (6 bases). The CDR3 has 13 amino acids. The V gene's germline CDR1 is SGHVS and CDR2 FNYEAQ. V was cut by 4 bases and J by 13 bases, with 14 bases left in between. The CDR3 spells CASSSGQLTPLHF. The CDR3 bases are TGTGCCAGCAGCTCGGGACAACTGACGCCCCTCCACTTT. Looking up the rest from reference TRBV7-6 and TRBJ1-6 gives the full variable domain: GAGVSQSPRYKVTKRGQDVALRCDPISGHVSLYWYRQALGQGPEFLTYFNYEAQQDKSGLPNDRFSAERPEGSISTLTIQRTEQRDSAMYRCASSSGQLTPLHFGNGTRLTVT.

This chain uses TRBV4-1 with TRBJ2-5, with a weak D call TRBD1 (6 bases). Germline CDR1 reads MGHRA; CDR2 reads YSYEKL. V dropped 5 bases and J dropped 0 bases, with 10 bases sitting between them. The CDR3 contains 14 residues. The CDR3 loop is CASSTQGNQETQYF. The CDR3 bases are TGCGCCAGCAGCACCCAGGGGAACCAAGAGACCCAGTACTTC.

CDR3 sequence reads: CASSLGQAKSYEQYF. CDR3 sequence (DNA): TGCGCCAGCAGCTTGGGACAGGCAAAGTCCTACGAGCAGTACTTC. V usage is TRBV5-1 and J usage is TRBJ2-7; maybe TRBD1 (6 bases). Germline CDR1 is SGHRS and CDR2 is YFSETQ. Trimming took 0 bases from V and 1 from J, leaving 11 bases between them. The CDR3 runs to 15 residues. Full variable domain (rest looked up from reference TRBV5-1 and TRBJ2-7): KAGVTQTPRYLIKTRGQQVTLSCSPISGHRSVSWYQQTPGQGLQFLFEYFSETQRNKGNFPGRFSGRQFSNSRSEMNVSTLELGDSALYLCASSLGQAKSYEQYFGPGTRLTVT.

The chain joins TRBV6-1 to TRBJ1-3; 7 bases align to TRBD1. CDR3 length: 14 amino acids. Germline CDR1 is MNHNS and CDR2 is SASEGT. Trimming took 5 bases from V and 3 from J; bases not matched to a gene: 4. The CDR3 reads CASSQGGRGNTIYF. In nucleotides, the CDR3 is TGTGCCAGCAGTCAAGGGGGCCGTGGAAACACCATATATTTT.

V gene TRBV5-1 combines with J gene TRBJ1-1; D may be TRBD1 (6 bases). Trimming stripped 5 bases from V and 0 bases from J, with 11 bases between. The CDR3 runs to 14 residues. The germline V gene has CDR1 SGHRS and CDR2 YFSETQ. The CDR3 protein is CASRGGAMNTEAFF. CDR3 DNA: TGCGCCAGCAGGGGGGGGGCCATGAACACTGAAGCTTTCTTT.

The genes are TRBV6-1 and TRBJ1-5; unclear D gene. The germline V and J ends were trimmed by 0 bases and 7 bases, with 13 bases remaining between them. The CDR3 length is 15 residues. Germline CDR1 is MNHNS and CDR2 is SASEGT. In nucleotides, the CDR3 is TGTGCCAGCAGTGAAGCCGATGGACTGAACCAGCCCCAGCATTTT. It yields the protein CASSEADGLNQPQHF.

The V call is TRBV10-2, the J call TRBJ2-7; 8 bases match TRBD1. Unmatched junction bases numbered 9, after V lost 6 bases and J lost 2 bases. In germline, CDR1 is WSHSY, CDR2 SAAADI. This CDR3 spans 15 amino acids. In DNA form, the CDR3 reads TGCGCCAGCAGAGAGAACCGGGACAGGACCTACGAGCAGTACTTC. This codes for CASRENRDRTYEQYF.

The chain recombines TRBV28 with TRBJ1-5; 7 bases fit TRBD1. Germline V gene data show CDR1 as MDHEN and CDR2 as SYDVKM. CDR3 length: 12 amino acids. With 6 bases clipped from V and 7 bases from J, the junction kept 3 bases outside the gene matches. Here the CDR3 DNA reads TGTGCCAGCAGGACAGGGAACCAGCCCCAGCATTTT. Translation: CASRTGNQPQHF.

This clone has more than one count but fewer than ten. The junction departs from the called germline gene at one end, perhaps through a read error. The chain couples TRBV7-9 to TRBJ1-1, with 10 bases fitting TRBD1. The CDR3 runs to 17 residues. Germline V CDR1 and CDR2: SEHNR, FQNEAQ (reference sequence). The CDR3 nucleotides read TGTTCCAGCAGCTTCTCGGACAGGGGGGAGATAAACACTGAAGCTTTCTTT. Its protein product is CSSSFSDRGEINTEAFF. The complete variable domain, with remaining parts taken from reference TRBV7-9 and TRBJ1-1, reads DTGVSQNPRHKITKRGQNVTFRCDPISEHNRLYWYRQTLGQGPEFLTYFQNEAQLEKSRLLSDRFSAERPKGSFSTLEIQRTEQGDSAMYLCSSSFSDRGEINTEAFFGQGTRLTVV.

This clone was seen more than once but under ten times. The chain uses TRBV28 and TRBJ2-3, with D tentatively TRBD1 (5 bases). V was cut by 6 bases and J by 1 base, with 8 bases left in between. The CDR3 spans 13 residues. Germline lookup yields CDR1 MDHEN and CDR2 SYDVKM. The CDR3 spells CASRKQGTDTQYF. The CDR3 bases are TGTGCCAGCAGAAAACAGGGCACAGATACGCAGTATTTT.

The CDR3 DNA follows: TGCGCCAGCAGTGACGGCGGGGGCAAAAACATTCAGTACTTC. Residues: CASSDGGGKNIQYF. The J gene is TRBJ2-4, the V gene TRBV10-1, with 7 bases fitting TRBD2. Germline-derived CDR1 and CDR2 are WNHNN and SYGVQD (reference sequence). The CDR3 spans 14 residues. Unmatched junction bases numbered 2, after V lost 3 bases and J lost 3 bases.

Concerning this clone: At one end, the junction sequence differs from germline, possibly due to a read error. Other DNA sequences in the same sample also yield this CDR3. The rearrangement uses TRBV4-1 and TRBJ1-1, with D tentatively TRBD1 (5 bases). CDR3 length: 13 residues. CDR1 MGHRA and CDR2 YSYEKL come from the germline V gene. Here the CDR3 reads CATALGGTAEAFF. For the CDR3, the DNA is TGCGCCACAGCCTTGGGGGGGACGGCTGAAGCCTTCTTT.

J is TRBJ2-7 and V is TRBV7-9; TRBD1 aligns across 8 bases. Germline V gene lookup returns CDR1 SEHNR and CDR2 FQNEAQ (reference sequence). The V gene end was trimmed by 1 base and the J gene end by 6 bases; junction bases not matched to a gene: 11. This CDR3 has 16 amino acids. CDR3 residues: CASSLVRDRRTFEQYF. The CDR3 DNA is TGTGCCAGCAGCTTAGTTCGGGACAGGCGGACGTTCGAGCAGTACTTC.

The V call is TRBV19, the J call TRBJ2-7, with D maybe TRBD1 (6 bases). Trimming pared 3 bases from V and 3 bases from J, leaving 12 bases between. The germline V gene encodes CDR1 LNHDA and CDR2 SQIVND (reference sequence). The CDR3 is 14 amino acids. The CDR3 loop is CASSITRDNYEQYF. The CDR3 region has the DNA TGTGCCAGTAGTATTACTCGGGACAACTACGAGCAGTACTTC. The whole variable domain, remainder taken from reference TRBV19 and TRBJ2-7, is DGGITQSPKYLFRKEGQNVTLSCEQNLNHDAMYWYRQDPGQGLRLIYYSQIVNDFQKGDIAEGYSVSREKKESFPLTVTSAQKNPTAFYLCASSITRDNYEQYFGPGTRLTVT.

V and J are TRBV19 and TRBJ1-1, with a tentative D call TRBD1 (6 bases). Between the trimmed V and J ends, which lost 3 bases and 0 bases, there was a span of 8 bases. CDR1 is LNHDA, CDR2 SQIVND, per germline (reference sequence). This CDR3 is 14 amino acids long. The CDR3 coding sequence is TGTGCCAGTAGTATCACAGGGATGAACACTGAAGCTTTCTTT. This sequence encodes CASSITGMNTEAFF.

The CDR3 nucleotides are TGTGCCAGCAGCTTGGGTCGAGGAGGGATGGCCGGGGAGCTGTTTTTT. It translates to CASSLGRGGMAGELFF. This chain connects TRBV5-6 to TRBJ2-2; a weak D match, TRBD2 (6 bases). CDR1 and CDR2 from the germline V gene are SGHDT and YYEEEE. Trimming removed 0 bases at V and 6 bases at J, with 15 bases between. The CDR3 is 16 residues long.

The chain uses TRBV28 and TRBJ2-2; a weak D match, TRBD2 (6 bases). CDR3 length equals 14 residues. The germline gives CDR1 MDHEN, CDR2 SYDVKM. The V end lost 1 base, the J end lost 8 bases, and 11 bases lay between the germline ends. CDR3 bases: TGTGCCAGCAGTTTATTGGGGGGAGCGGGGGAGCTGTTTTTT. Its protein is CASSLLGGAGELFF.

V gene TRBV7-2 combines with J gene TRBJ1-6; 7 bases agree with TRBD1. The CDR3 has 16 residues. Germline CDR1 and CDR2: SGHTA and FQGNSA. The junction had 14 bases not matched to a gene; V was cut back by 5 bases and J by 10 bases. The chain's CDR3 is CASSPNRGYLGSPLHF. DNA for the CDR3: TGTGCCAGCAGCCCCAACAGGGGTTACTTAGGGTCACCCCTCCACTTT.

V gene TRBV4-2 combines with J gene TRBJ1-3, with D possibly TRBD1 on 6 matching bases. The CDR3 covers 15 residues. V was shortened by 1 base and J by 3 bases, with 10 bases between the two germline ends. The germline gives CDR1 LGHNA, CDR2 YNFKEQ. Written as DNA, the CDR3 is TGTGCCAGCAGCCAAGTCACAGGGCTTGGAAACACCATATATTTT. This sequence encodes CASSQVTGLGNTIYF.

This sequence joins TRBV6-5 and TRBJ2-7, with 9 bases lining up with TRBD1. V shed 6 bases, J shed 0 bases, and the junction held 3 bases outside the gene matches. The CDR3 contains 14 residues. From germline, CDR1 is MNHEY and CDR2 SVGAGI. The CDR3 region is CASRATGGSYEQYF. The CDR3 region has the DNA TGTGCCAGCAGGGCGACAGGGGGCTCCTACGAGCAGTACTTC.

This chain joins TRBV14 and TRBJ1-5; 8 nucleotides line up with TRBD1. This CDR3 spans 14 amino acids. Trimming cost V 6 bases and J 4 bases; bases outside gene matches: 5. The germline V gene has CDR1 SGHDN and CDR2 FVKESK. CDR3 bases: TGTGCCAGCAGGAGACAGGGGCCTAATCAGCCCCAGCATTTT. Translating gives CASRRQGPNQPQHF. Based on the CDR3 plus reference TRBV14 and TRBJ1-5, the full variable domain is EAGVTQFPSHSVIEKGQTVTLRCDPISGHDNLYWYRRVMGKEIKFLLHFVKESKQDESGMPNNRFLAERTGGTYSTLKVQPAELEDSGVYFCASRRQGPNQPQHFGDGTRLSIL.

This clone was detected only a few times. Here the CDR3 DNA reads TGTGCCAGCAGCTTAGCTGCTAGCGGGTACGAGCAGTACTTC. Amino acids: CASSLAASGYEQYF. This rearrangement joins TRBV7-8 to TRBJ2-7; TRBD2 matches at 8 bases. Losses at the gene ends were 0 bases for V and 4 bases for J; bases not matched to a gene: 2. Germline CDR1 and CDR2: SGHVS and FQNEAQ. This CDR3 comprises 14 residues.

A single count supports this clone. The chain recombines TRBV18 with TRBJ1-6, with D possibly being TRBD1 (5 bases). Trimming shortened V by 3 bases and J by 5 bases, and 14 bases separated the two germline ends. Germline CDR1 is KGHSH and CDR2 is LQKENI. The CDR3 consists of 16 residues. CDR3: CASSPAGRRDNSPLHF. CDR3 DNA: TGTGCCAGCTCACCGGCGGGGCGCAGGGATAATTCACCCCTCCACTTT.